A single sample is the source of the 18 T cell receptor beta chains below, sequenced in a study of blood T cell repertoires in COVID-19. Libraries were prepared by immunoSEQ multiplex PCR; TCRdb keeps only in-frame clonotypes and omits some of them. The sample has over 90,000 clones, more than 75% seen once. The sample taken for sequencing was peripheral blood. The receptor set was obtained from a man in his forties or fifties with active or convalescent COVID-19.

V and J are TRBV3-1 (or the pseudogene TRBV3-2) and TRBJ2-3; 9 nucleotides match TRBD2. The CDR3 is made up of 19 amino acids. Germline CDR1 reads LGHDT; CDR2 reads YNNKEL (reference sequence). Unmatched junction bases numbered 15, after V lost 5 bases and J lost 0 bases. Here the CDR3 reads CASSTSRSSSGVSTDTQYF. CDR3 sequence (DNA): TGTGCCAGCAGCACGTCCCGAAGTTCTAGCGGGGTTAGCACAGATACGCAGTATTTT.

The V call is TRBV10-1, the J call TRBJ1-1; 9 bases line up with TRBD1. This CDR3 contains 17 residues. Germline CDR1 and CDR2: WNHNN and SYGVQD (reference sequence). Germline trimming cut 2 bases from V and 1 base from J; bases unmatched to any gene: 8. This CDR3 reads CASSELKLGQGNTEAFF. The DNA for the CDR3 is TGCGCCAGCAGTGAGCTGAAATTGGGACAGGGGAACACTGAAGCTTTCTTT.

The CDR3 DNA is TGTGCCAGCAGTTTATTCAGGGCTACTCAGCCCCAGCATTTT. It codes for CASSLFRATQPQHF. The chain employs TRBV28 and TRBJ1-5; perhaps TRBD1 as D (5 bases). In germline, CDR1 is MDHEN, CDR2 SYDVKM. This CDR3 comprises 14 residues. V dropped 1 base and J dropped 6 bases, with 10 bases sitting between them. The entire variable domain, with the rest obtained from reference TRBV28 and TRBJ1-5, is as follows: DVKVTQSSRYLVKRTGEKVFLECVQDMDHENMFWYRQDPGLGLRLIYFSYDVKMKEKGDIPEGYSVSREKKERFSLILESASTNQTSMYLCASSLFRATQPQHFGDGTRLSIL.

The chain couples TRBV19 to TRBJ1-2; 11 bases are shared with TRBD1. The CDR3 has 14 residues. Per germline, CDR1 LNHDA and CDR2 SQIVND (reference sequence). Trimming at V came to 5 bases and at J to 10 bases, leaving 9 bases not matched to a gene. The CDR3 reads CASSAGQGALDYTF. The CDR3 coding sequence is TGTGCCAGTAGTGCAGGACAGGGGGCGCTGGACTACACCTTC.

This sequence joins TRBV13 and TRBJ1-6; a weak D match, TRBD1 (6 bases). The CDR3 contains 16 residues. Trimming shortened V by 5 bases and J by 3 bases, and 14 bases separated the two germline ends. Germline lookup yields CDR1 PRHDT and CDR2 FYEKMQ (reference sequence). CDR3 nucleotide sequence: TGTGCCAGCAGCCAACAGGGAGACTACTATAATTCACCCCTCCACTTT. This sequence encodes CASSQQGDYYNSPLHF.

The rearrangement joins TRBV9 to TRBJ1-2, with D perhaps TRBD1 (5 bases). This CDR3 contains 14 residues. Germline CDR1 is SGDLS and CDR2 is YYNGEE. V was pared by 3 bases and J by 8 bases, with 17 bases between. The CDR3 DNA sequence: TGTGCCAGCAGCGAGGGTGTGGGGGAGGGCGGCTACACCTTC. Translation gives CASSEGVGEGGYTF.

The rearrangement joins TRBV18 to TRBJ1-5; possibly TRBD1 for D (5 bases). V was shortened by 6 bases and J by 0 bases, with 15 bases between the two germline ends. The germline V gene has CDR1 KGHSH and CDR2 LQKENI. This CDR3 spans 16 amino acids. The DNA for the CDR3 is TGTGCCAGCTCCGGGGGGAGTTCGGATAGCAATCAGCCCCAGCATTTT. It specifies CASSGGSSDSNQPQHF.

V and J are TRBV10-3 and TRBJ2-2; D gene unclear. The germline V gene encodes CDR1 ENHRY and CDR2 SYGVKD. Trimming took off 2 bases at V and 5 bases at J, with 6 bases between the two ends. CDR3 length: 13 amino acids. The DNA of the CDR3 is TGTGCCATCAGTGAGAGGAGAACCGGGGAGCTGTTTTTT. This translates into CAISERRTGELFF.

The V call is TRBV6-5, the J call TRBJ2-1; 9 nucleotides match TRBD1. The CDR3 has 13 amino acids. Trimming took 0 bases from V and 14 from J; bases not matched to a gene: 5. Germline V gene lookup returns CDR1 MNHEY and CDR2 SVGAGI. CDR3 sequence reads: CASSYSRTGEEFF. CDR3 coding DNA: TGTGCCAGCAGTTACTCGAGGACAGGGGAGGAGTTCTTC.

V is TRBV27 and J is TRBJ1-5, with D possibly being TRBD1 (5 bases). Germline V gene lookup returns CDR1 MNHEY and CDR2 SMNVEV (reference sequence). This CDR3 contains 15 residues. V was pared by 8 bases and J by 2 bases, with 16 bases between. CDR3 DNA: TGTGCCAGCGGTGCGGGGACGGTAGGCAATCAGCCCCAGCATTTT. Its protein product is CASGAGTVGNQPQHF.

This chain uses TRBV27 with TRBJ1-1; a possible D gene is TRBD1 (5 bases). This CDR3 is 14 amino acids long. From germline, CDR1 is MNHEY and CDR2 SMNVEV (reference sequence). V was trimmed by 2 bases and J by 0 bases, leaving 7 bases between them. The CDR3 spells CASSLGGMNTEAFF. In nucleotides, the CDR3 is TGTGCCAGCAGTTTAGGGGGGATGAACACTGAAGCTTTCTTT.

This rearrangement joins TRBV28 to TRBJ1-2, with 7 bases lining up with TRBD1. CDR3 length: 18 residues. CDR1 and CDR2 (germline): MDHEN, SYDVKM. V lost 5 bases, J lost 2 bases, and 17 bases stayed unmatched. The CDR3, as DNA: TGTGCCAGCAGTCCCATCGGCCCCCGGGACAGCTACAACTATGGCTACACCTTC. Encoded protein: CASSPIGPRDSYNYGYTF.

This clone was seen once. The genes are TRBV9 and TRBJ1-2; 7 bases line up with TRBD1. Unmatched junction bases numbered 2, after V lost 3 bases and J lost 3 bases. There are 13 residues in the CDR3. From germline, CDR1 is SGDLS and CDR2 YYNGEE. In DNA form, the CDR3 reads TGTGCCAGCAGCGGAGACAGGGACTATGGCTACACCTTC. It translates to CASSGDRDYGYTF. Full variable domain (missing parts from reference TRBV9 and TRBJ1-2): DSGVTQTPKHLITATGQRVTLRCSPRSGDLSVYWYQQSLDQGLQFLIQYYNGEERAKGNILERFSAQQFPDLHSELNLSSLELGDSALYFCASSGDRDYGYTFGSGTRLTVV.

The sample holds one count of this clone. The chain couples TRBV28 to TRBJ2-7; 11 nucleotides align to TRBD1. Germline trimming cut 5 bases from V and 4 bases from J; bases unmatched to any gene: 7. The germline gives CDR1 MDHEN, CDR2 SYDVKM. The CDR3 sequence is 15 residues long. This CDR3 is CASSPPGQGAYEQYV. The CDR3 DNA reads TGTGCCAGCAGTCCTCCTGGACAGGGGGCTTACGAGCAGTACGTC.

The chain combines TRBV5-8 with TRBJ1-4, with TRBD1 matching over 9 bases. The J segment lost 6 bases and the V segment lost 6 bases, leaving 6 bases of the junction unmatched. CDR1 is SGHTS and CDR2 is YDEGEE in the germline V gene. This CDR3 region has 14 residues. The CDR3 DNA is TGTGCCAGCAATCTACAGGGGGCCGATGAAAAACTGTTTTTT. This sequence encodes CASNLQGADEKLFF.

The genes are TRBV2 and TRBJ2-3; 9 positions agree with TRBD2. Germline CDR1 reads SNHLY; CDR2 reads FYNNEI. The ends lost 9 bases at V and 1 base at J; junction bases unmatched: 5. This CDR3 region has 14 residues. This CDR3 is CARERGARTDTQYF. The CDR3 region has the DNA TGTGCCAGAGAGCGGGGGGCCCGCACAGATACGCAGTATTTT.

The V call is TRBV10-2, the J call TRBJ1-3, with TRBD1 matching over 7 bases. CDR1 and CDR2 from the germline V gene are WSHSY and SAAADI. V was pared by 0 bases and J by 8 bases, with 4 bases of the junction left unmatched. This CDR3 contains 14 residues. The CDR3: CASSESGTGDTIYF. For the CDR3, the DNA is TGCGCCAGCAGTGAGTCGGGTACAGGGGACACCATATATTTT.

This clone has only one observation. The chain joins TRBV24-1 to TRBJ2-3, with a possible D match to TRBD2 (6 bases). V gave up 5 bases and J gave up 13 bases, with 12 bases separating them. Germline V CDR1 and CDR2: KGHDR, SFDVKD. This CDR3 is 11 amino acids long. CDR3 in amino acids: CATSAAGSKYF. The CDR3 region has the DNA TGTGCCACCAGTGCAGCCGGGAGCAAGTATTTT.